This T cell receptor beta chain stems from a study of cytotoxic CD8 clonotypes in ibrutinib-treated CLL. This CDR3 comprises 15 residues. Germline lookup yields CDR1 MDHEN and CDR2 SYDVKM. V gave up 8 bases and J gave up 6 bases, with 19 bases separating them. General study results and limits: Ibrutinib response saw clonality rise, and progression saw it return toward baseline. Clonality (at baseline) was higher than in age-matched healthy donors and tracked circulating CD8+ T-cell counts.

As for this clone: What it binds is unknown.

Genomic DNA in an amount of around 2 micrograms was extracted from cryopreserved PBMCs and used for the preparation of TCR beta libraries. Assay: immunoSEQ multiplex PCR; the TCRdb copy retains only in-frame clones and omits some. The data contain 200,000 to 250,000 clones, 60% to 80% of them singletons. Sequenced material: PBMCs, taken after 12 months of ibrutinib treatment. The receptor was derived from a human donor with chronic lymphocytic leukemia. The rearrangement links TRBV28 to TRBJ2-2; D possibly corresponds to TRBD1 (5 bases). The CDR3 loop is CASLGIRQGAGELFF. The CDR3 DNA is TGTGCCAGCCTTGGCATACGCCAGGGCGCCGGGGAGCTGTTTTTT.